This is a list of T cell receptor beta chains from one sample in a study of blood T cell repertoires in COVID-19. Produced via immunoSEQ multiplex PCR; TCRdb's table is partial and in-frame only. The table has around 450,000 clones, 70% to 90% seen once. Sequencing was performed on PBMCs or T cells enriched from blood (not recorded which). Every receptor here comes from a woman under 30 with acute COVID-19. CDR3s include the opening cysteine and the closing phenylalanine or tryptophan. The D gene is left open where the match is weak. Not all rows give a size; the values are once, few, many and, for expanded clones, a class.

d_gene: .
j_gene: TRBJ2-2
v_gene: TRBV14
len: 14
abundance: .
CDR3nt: TGTGCCAGCAGCCAAACCGGGACTACCGGGGAGCTGTTTTTT
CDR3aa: CASSQTGTTGELFF

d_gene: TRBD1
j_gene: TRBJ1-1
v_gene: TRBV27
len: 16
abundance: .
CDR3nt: TGTGCCAGCAGTCCCCGACAGGGGGCTCGGTACACTGAAGCTTTCTTT
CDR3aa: CASSPRQGARYTEAFF

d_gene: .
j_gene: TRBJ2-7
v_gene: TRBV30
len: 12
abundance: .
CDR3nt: TGTGCCTGGAAACTAGAGACCTACGAGCAGTACTTC
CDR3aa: CAWKLETYEQYF

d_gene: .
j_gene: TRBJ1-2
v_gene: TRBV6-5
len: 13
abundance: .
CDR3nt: TGTGCCAGCAGTCTGACTGCTAGCTATGGCTACACCTTC
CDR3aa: CASSLTASYGYTF

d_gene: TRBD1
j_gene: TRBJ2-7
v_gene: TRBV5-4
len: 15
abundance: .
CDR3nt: TGTGCCAGCAGCCCGGCCAGACAGGGCACCTACGAGCAGTACTTC
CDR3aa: CASSPARQGTYEQYF

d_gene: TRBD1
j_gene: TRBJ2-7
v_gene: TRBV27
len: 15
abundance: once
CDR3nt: TGTGCCAGCAGTCTGACCGGGACAGGGATGTACGAGCAGTACTTC
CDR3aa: CASSLTGTGMYEQYF

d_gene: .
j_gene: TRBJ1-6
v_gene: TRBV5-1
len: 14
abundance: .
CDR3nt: TGCGCCAGCAGCTTGGACAGGGAAATTTCACCCCTCCACTTT
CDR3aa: CASSLDREISPLHF

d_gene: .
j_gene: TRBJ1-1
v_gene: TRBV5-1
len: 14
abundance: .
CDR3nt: TGCGCCAGCAGCTTGGGCAGGGCGAACACTGAAGCTTTCTTT
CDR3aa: CASSLGRANTEAFF

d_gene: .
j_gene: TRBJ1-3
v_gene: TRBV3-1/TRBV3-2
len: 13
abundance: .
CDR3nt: TGTGCCAGCAGCCAAGATTGGGAGAACACCATATATTTT
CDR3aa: CASSQDWENTIYF

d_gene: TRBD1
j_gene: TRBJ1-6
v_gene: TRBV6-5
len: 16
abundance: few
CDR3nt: TGTGCCAGCAGTTGGTCAGGGGGCCTCTATAATTCACCCCTCCACTTT
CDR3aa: CASSWSGGLYNSPLHF

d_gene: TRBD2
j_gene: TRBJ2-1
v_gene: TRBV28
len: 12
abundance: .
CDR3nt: TGTGCCAGCAACGGGGGGAACAATGAGCAGTTCTTC
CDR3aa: CASNGGNNEQFF

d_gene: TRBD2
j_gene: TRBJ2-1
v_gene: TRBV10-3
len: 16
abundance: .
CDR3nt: TGTGCCATCAGAGAAACAAGCGGGAGGGCCAACAATGAGCAGTTCTTC
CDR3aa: CAIRETSGRANNEQFF

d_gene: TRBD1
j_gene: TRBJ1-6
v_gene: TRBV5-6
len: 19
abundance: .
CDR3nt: TGTGCCAGCAGCTTGACCAAACCATCACAGGGACAGAATAATTCACCCCTCCACTTT
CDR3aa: CASSLTKPSQGQNNSPLHF

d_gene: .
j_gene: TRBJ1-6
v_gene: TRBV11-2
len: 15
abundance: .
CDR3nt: TGTGCCAGCAGCTTAGTTGGACAGTCAAATTCACCCCTCCACTTT
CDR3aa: CASSLVGQSNSPLHF

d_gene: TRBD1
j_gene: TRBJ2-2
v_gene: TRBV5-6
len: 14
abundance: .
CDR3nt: TGTGCCAGCAGCTTGGTTGGGGACAGGGGCCGGCTGTTTTTT
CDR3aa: CASSLVGDRGRLFF

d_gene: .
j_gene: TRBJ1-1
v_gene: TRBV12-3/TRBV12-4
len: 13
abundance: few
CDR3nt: TGTGCCAGCACTAATACGGTGAACACTGAAGCTTTCTTT
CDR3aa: CASTNTVNTEAFF

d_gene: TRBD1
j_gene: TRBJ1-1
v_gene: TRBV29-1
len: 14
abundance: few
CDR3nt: TGCAGCGTTGTCACGGGACAGGGGAACACTGAAGCTTTCTTT
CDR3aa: CSVVTGQGNTEAFF

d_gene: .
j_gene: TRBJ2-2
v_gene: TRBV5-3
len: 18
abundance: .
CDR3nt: TGTGCCAGAAGCCCTTATCAAGGGGGGGGCCGGGACACCGGGGAGCTGTTTTTT
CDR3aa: CARSPYQGGGRDTGELFF

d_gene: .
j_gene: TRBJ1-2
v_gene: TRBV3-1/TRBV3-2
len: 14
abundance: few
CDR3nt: TGTGCCAGCAGCCAAGGTTCCTCGGGAAGTGGCTACACCTTC
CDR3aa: CASSQGSSGSGYTF

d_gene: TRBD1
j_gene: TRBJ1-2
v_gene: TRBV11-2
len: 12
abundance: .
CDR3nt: TGTGCCAGCAGCTTGGACAGGGAGGGCTACACCTTC
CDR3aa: CASSLDREGYTF

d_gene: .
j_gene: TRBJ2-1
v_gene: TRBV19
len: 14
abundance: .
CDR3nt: TGTGCCAGTAGTATAGGTAACACACCTAATGAGCAGTTCTTC
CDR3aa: CASSIGNTPNEQFF

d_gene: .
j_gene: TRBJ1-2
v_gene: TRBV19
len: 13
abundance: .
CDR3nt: TGTGCCAGTAACCAGGCCGAATATGAAGGCTACACCTTC
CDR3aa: CASNQAEYEGYTF

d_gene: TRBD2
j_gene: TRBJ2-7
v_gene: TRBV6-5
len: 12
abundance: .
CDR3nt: TGTGCCGGAGGCGCCGGGAGGTACGAGCAGTACTTC
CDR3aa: CAGGAGRYEQYF

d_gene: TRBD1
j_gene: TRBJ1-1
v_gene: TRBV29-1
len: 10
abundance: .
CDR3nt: TGCAGCGTGTCGACAGGGGAAGCTTTCTTT
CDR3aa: CSVSTGEAFF

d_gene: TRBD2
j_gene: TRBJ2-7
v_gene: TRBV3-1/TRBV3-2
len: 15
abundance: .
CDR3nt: TGTGCCAGCAGCCAAGTTCTAGCGGGAGGGGGCGAGCAGTACTTC
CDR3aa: CASSQVLAGGGEQYF

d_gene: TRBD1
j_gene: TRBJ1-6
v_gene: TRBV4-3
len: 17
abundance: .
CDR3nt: TGCGCCAGCAGCCAAGATTCGCATGACAGGGGAGGATCACCCCTCCACTTT
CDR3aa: CASSQDSHDRGGSPLHF

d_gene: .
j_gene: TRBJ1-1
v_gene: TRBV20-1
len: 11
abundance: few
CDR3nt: TGCAGTGCTTTATCGCAGGTGAATGCTTTCTTT
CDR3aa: CSALSQVNAFF

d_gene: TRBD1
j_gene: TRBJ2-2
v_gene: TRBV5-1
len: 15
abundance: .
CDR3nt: TGCGCCAGCAGCTTGGAGACAGGGGGCCCCAGGGAGCTGTTTTTT
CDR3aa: CASSLETGGPRELFF

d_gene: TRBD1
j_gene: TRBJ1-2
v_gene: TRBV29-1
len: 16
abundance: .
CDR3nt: TGCAGCTCCTATTCCGGGACAGGGAGGAGTAACTATGGCTACACCTTC
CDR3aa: CSSYSGTGRSNYGYTF

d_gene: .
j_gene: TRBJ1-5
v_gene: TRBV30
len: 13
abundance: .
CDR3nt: TGTGCCTGGAGTGTACAGCCGGAACAGCCCCAGCATTTT
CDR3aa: CAWSVQPEQPQHF

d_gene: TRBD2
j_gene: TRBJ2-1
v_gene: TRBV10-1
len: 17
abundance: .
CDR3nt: TGCGCCAGCAGTGATGGGGGACTAGCGGGGGAAGGGCATGAGCAGTTCTTC
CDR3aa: CASSDGGLAGEGHEQFF

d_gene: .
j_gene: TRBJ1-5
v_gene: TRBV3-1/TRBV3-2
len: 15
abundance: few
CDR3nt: TGTGCCAGCAGCCAAGATTTGACAGGTTTTCAGCCCCAGCATTTT
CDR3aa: CASSQDLTGFQPQHF

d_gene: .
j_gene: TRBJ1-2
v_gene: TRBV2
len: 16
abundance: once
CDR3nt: TGTGCCAGCAGTGGGTTAAGGGTGCGGGCTAACTATGGCTACACCTTC
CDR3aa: CASSGLRVRANYGYTF

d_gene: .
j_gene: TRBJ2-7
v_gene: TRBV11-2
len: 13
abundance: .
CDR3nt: TGTGCCAGCAGCTTAGCTAGTATATGGGAGCAGTACTTC
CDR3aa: CASSLASIWEQYF

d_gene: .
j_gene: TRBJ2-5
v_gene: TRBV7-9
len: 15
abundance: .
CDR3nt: TGTGCCAGCAGAGGAGGGTCTACAGATCAAGAGACCCAGTACTTC
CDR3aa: CASRGGSTDQETQYF

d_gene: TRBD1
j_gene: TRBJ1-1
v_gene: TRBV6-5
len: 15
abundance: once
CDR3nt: TGTGCCAGCAGCGCACAGGGGGCGTCTAACACTGAAGCTTTCTTT
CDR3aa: CASSAQGASNTEAFF

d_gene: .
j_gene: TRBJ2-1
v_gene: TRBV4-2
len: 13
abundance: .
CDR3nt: TGTGCCAGCAGCCAAGATCTGCGAGGGCCGCAGTTCTTC
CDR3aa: CASSQDLRGPQFF

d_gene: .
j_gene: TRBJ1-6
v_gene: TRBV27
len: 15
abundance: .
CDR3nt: TGTGCCAGCAGTTGGGCGAGCTCCTATAATTCACCCCTCCACTTT
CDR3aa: CASSWASSYNSPLHF

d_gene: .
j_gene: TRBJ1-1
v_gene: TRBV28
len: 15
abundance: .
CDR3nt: TGTGCCAGCAGTTTAGCGCGACAGTTAAGAACTGAAGCTTTCTTT
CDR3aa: CASSLARQLRTEAFF

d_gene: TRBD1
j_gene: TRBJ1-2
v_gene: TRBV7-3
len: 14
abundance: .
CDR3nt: TGTGCCAGCAGCTTAGGGACAGGGGGCAGCGGCTACACCTTC
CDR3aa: CASSLGTGGSGYTF

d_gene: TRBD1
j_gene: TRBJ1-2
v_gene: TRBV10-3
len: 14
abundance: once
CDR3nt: TGTGCCATCAGTGCAGGGGACAGGGGTTATGGCTACACCTTC
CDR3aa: CAISAGDRGYGYTF

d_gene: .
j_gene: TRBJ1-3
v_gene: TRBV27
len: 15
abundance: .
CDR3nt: TGTGCCACCAAAAGGGAGGGGACCTCTGGAAACACCATATATTTT
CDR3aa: CATKREGTSGNTIYF

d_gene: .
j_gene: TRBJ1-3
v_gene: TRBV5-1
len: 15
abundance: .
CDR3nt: TGCGCCAGCAGCTTGGGTTCCTTCTCTGGAAACACCATATATTTT
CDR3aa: CASSLGSFSGNTIYF

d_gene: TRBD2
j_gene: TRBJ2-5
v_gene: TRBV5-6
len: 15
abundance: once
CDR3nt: TGTGCCAGCGTACCCTCACTAGCGCCCACGGAGACCCAGTACTTC
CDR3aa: CASVPSLAPTETQYF

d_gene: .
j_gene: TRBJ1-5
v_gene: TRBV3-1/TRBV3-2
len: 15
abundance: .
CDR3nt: TGTGCCAGCAGCCAAGACGGGACTTCTGATCAGCCCCAGCATTTT
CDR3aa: CASSQDGTSDQPQHF

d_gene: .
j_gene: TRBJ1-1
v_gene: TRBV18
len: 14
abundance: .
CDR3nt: TGTGCCAGCTCACCTGGTACACCTAACACTGAAGCTTTCTTT
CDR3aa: CASSPGTPNTEAFF

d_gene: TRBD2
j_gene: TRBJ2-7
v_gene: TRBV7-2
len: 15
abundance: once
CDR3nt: TGTGCCAGCAGCTTAGGGACTAGCGGTTCCTACGAGCAGTACTTC
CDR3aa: CASSLGTSGSYEQYF

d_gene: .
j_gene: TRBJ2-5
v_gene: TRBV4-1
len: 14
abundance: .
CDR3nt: TGCGCCAGCAACGGGGTGGGAGGAAAAGAGACCCAGTACTTC
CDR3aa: CASNGVGGKETQYF

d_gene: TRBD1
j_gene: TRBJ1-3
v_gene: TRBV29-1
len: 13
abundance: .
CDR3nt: TGCAGCGCCGTCAGGGGGTCTGGAAACACCATATATTTT
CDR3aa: CSAVRGSGNTIYF

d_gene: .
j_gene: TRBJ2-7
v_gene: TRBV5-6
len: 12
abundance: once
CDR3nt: TGTGCCAGCAGCTTGGCCCTCTACGAGCAGTACTTC
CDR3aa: CASSLALYEQYF

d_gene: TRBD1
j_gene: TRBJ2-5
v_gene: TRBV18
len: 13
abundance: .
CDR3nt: TGTGCCAGCTCACTGAACAGGGGGGAGACCCAGTACTTC
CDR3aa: CASSLNRGETQYF

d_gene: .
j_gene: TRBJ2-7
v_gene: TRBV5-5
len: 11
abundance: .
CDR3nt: TGTGCCAGCAGCTACCAGTACGAGCAGTACTTC
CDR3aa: CASSYQYEQYF

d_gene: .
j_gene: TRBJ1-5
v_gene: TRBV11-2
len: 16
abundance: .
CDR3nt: TGTGCCAGCAGCTTAGGCCCTAGACAGAGCAATCAGCCCCAGCATTTT
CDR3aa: CASSLGPRQSNQPQHF